A single sample is the source of the 19 T cell receptor beta chains below, sequenced in a study of T cells after yellow fever vaccination. TCRdb called the 5' RACE reads again in MiXCR, with one record for every CDR3 protein. The table records more than 200,000 distinct CDR3 sequences, 3.6% of them present only once. The sample here was PBMCs, taken 15 days after the yellow fever booster vaccination. These receptors were collected from a man between 18 and 35 years old who received the YFV17D yellow fever vaccine.

The table lists this clonotype with many counts. The rearrangement links TRBV5-1 to TRBJ2-4, with 7 positions matching TRBD1. The CDR3 spans 17 residues. The V gene end was trimmed by 4 bases and the J gene end by 3 bases; junction bases not matched to a gene: 13. CDR1 and CDR2 from the germline V gene are SGHRS and YFSETQ. The CDR3 region has the DNA TGCGCCAGCAGCCCCATTACAGGGGCTGGGGTCAAAAACATTCAGTACTTC. This codes for CASSPITGAGVKNIQYF.

This clonotype turned up a few times. The V call is TRBV7-2, the J call TRBJ2-6; D is ambiguous. Germline assignment: CDR1 SGHTA and CDR2 FQGNSA. The CDR3 sequence is 16 residues long. The V end was cut by 0 bases, the J end by 0 bases, with 6 bases between. The CDR3 bases are TGTGCCAGCAGCTTAGCGTTCAGCTCTGGGGCCAACGTCCTGACTTTC. Residues: CASSLAFSSGANVLTF. The full variable domain, rest sourced from reference TRBV7-2 and TRBJ2-6, is GAGVSQSPSNKVTEKGKDVELRCDPISGHTALYWYRQSLGQGLEFLIYFQGNSAPDKSGLPSDRFSAERTGGSVSTLTIQRTQQEDSAVYLCASSLAFSSGANVLTFGAGSRLTVL.

At least ten counts were recorded for this clonotype. Written as DNA, the CDR3 is TGTGCCAGCGCGGCCCGGGGGGACACTGAAGCTTTCTTT. This encodes CASAARGDTEAFF. V usage is TRBV7-2 and J usage is TRBJ1-1; maybe TRBD1 (5 bases). The CDR3 runs 13 residues. The germline V and J ends were trimmed by 8 bases and 3 bases, with 13 bases remaining between them. Looked up from germline, CDR1 is SGHTA and CDR2 is FQGNSA.

The sample holds many counts of this clonotype. The CDR3 region is CASNHGLAGGHAYEQYF. The CDR3 nucleotides read TGTGCCAGCAACCACGGACTAGCGGGGGGCCACGCCTACGAGCAGTACTTC. This rearrangement joins TRBV7-2 to TRBJ2-7, with 14 nucleotides matching TRBD2. Germline assignment: CDR1 SGHTA and CDR2 FQGNSA. The V and J ends lost 7 bases and 2 bases, in that order; junction bases with no gene match: 10. The CDR3 has 17 residues.

This clonotype has a handful of counts. Here the CDR3 reads CASSFEQGALSNYGYTF. The CDR3 DNA reads TGTGCCAGCAGCTTCGAACAGGGGGCGCTTTCAAACTATGGCTACACCTTC. The gene calls are TRBV5-8 and TRBJ1-2; TRBD1 matches at 9 bases. The ends lost 2 bases at V and 2 bases at J; junction bases unmatched: 10. The V gene's germline CDR1 is SGHTS and CDR2 YDEGEE. There are 17 residues in the CDR3.

This clonotype was observed at least ten times. The rearrangement joins TRBV4-1 to TRBJ1-2; D unclear. Germline values: CDR1 MGHRA, CDR2 YSYEKL. The ends were cut back, 2 bases at V and 7 bases at J, with 23 bases in the middle. The CDR3 is made up of 17 amino acids. CDR3 amino acids: CASSQHTMAGGDGGYTF. Written as DNA, the CDR3 is TGCGCCAGCAGCCAACACACGATGGCCGGCGGAGATGGTGGCTACACCTTC.

This clonotype was counted many times. The chain links TRBV18 to TRBJ2-5, with unresolved D. Between the trimmed V and J ends, which lost 3 bases and 0 bases, there was a span of 8 bases. Germline CDR1 KGHSH, CDR2 LQKENI. CDR3 length: 14 amino acids. The CDR3 sequence: CASSPGLYQETQYF. Here the CDR3 DNA reads TGTGCCAGCTCACCGGGCCTGTACCAAGAGACCCAGTACTTC.

This clonotype was seen a single time. A single base separates this from a much larger clone, so it may be a read error. The chain has TRBV12-3 or TRBV12-4 and TRBJ2-6, with TRBD2 matching over 13 bases. The CDR3 contains 17 residues. Trimming took 5 bases from V and 5 from J; bases not matched to a gene: 6. CDR3 loop: CASSLGLAGAWANVLTF. The CDR3 DNA reads as TGTGCCAGCAGTCTCGGACTAGCGGGGGCTTGGGCCAACGTCCTGACTTTC.

This clonotype has ten or more counts. This sequence joins TRBV7-9 and TRBJ2-3, with 10 bases that match TRBD1. The germline V gene has CDR1 SEHNR and CDR2 FQNEAQ (reference sequence). This CDR3 spans 15 amino acids. The junction had 4 bases not matched to a gene; V was cut back by 3 bases and J by 4 bases. This CDR3 is CASSLGTGESDTQYF. CDR3 nucleotide sequence: TGTGCCAGCAGCTTGGGGACAGGGGAATCAGATACGCAGTATTTT.

The sample holds many counts of this clonotype. The CDR3 DNA sequence: TGTGCCAGCAGCTCCCGTGGGACTAGCGGGGGGTATAAGGTCAATGAGCAGTTCTTC. It encodes CASSSRGTSGGYKVNEQFF. This chain links TRBV11-2 with TRBJ2-1; TRBD2 matches 15 bases. Germline V CDR1 and CDR2: SGHAT, FQNNGV. J gave up 6 bases and V 4 bases, and 13 bases lay outside the gene matches. The CDR3 has 19 residues.

This clonotype showed up many times. The chain is built from TRBV12-3 or TRBV12-4 and TRBJ2-2; 9 nucleotides match TRBD1. The CDR3 is 15 amino acids. With 7 bases clipped from V and 4 bases from J, the junction kept 7 bases outside the gene matches. CDR3 region: CASKFETGGTGELFF. Here the CDR3 DNA reads TGTGCCAGCAAGTTCGAGACAGGGGGCACCGGGGAGCTGTTTTTT.

This clonotype has a count of ten or more. This chain uses TRBV29-1 with TRBJ2-7, with a possible D match to TRBD2 (5 bases). V lost 7 bases and J lost 1, with 23 bases in between. Germline CDR1 is SQVTM and CDR2 is ANQGSEA. This CDR3 contains 16 residues. CDR3 residues: CSAVAKGRGGSYEQYF. For the CDR3, the DNA is TGCAGCGCAGTCGCCAAAGGCCGGGGTGGTTCCTACGAGCAGTACTTC.

This clonotype was seen repeatedly, ten times or more. The chain uses TRBV6-1 and TRBJ1-1; D unclear. Trimming shortened V by 4 bases and J by 1 base, and 16 bases separated the two germline ends. The CDR3 is 16 amino acids. Germline assignment: CDR1 MNHNS and CDR2 SASEGT. The CDR3 loop is CASSVPQEGPNTEAFF. For the CDR3, the DNA is TGTGCCAGCAGTGTTCCTCAGGAAGGGCCGAACACTGAAGCTTTCTTT.

This clonotype was counted at least ten times. The rearrangement links TRBV7-2 to TRBJ2-5, with D maybe TRBD1 (6 bases). The CDR3 runs to 14 residues. V lost 4 bases to trimming and J lost 2 bases, with 11 bases between them. CDR1 SGHTA and CDR2 FQGNSA come from the germline V gene. DNA for the CDR3: TGTGCCAGCAGCTCCCCGGACAGACAAGAGACCCAGTACTTC. Translation: CASSSPDRQETQYF. Based on the CDR3 plus reference TRBV7-2 and TRBJ2-5, the full variable domain is GAGVSQSPSNKVTEKGKDVELRCDPISGHTALYWYRQSLGQGLEFLIYFQGNSAPDKSGLPSDRFSAERTGGSVSTLTIQRTQQEDSAVYLCASSSPDRQETQYFGPGTRLLVL.

This clonotype was counted many times. For the CDR3, the DNA is TGTGCCAGCAGCCGGGACAGGCTCTCCAATGAGCAGTTCTTC. Translating gives CASSRDRLSNEQFF. The chain combines TRBV12-3 or TRBV12-4 with TRBJ2-1; TRBD1 matches 8 bases. The ends lost 6 bases at V and 6 bases at J; junction bases unmatched: 7. The CDR3 consists of 14 residues.

The table lists this clonotype with many counts. The V and J genes are TRBV6-2 or TRBV6-3 and TRBJ1-2; the D gene is possibly TRBD1 (5 bases). The germline gives CDR1 MNHEY, CDR2 SVGEGT. Deletions cut 8 bases from V and 4 bases from J, with 11 bases between. The CDR3 extends over 12 amino acids. The CDR3 loop reads CASQDSLYGYTF. The CDR3 bases are TGTGCCAGCCAAGACAGCCTCTATGGCTACACCTTC.

This clonotype was found many times. The chain is built from TRBV13 and TRBJ2-7; possibly TRBD1 for D (6 bases). The CDR3 contains 14 residues. Trimming left V 5 bases short and J 0 bases short, with 11 bases between. The V gene's germline CDR1 is PRHDT and CDR2 FYEKMQ (reference sequence). CDR3 sequence (DNA): TGTGCCAGCAGCCGGACAGTGAGCTCCTACGAGCAGTACTTC. Its translation: CASSRTVSSYEQYF.

This clonotype was observed a few times. This chain joins TRBV20-1 and TRBJ1-5; the D gene is possibly TRBD1 (5 bases). The germline V gene has CDR1 DFQATT and CDR2 SNEGSKA (reference sequence). The CDR3 is 14 residues long. Trimming pared 3 bases from V and 7 bases from J, leaving 16 bases between. The CDR3 DNA is TGCAGTGCTAGTATTTCCGCAGGGCACCAGCCCCAGCATTTT. It encodes CSASISAGHQPQHF.

This clonotype was observed at least ten times. The V call is TRBV20-1, the J call TRBJ2-6; no clear D. Germline assignment: CDR1 DFQATT and CDR2 SNEGSKA (reference sequence). V was cut by 6 bases and J by 1 base, with 4 bases left in between. This CDR3 contains 12 residues. The CDR3 region is CSAQSGANVLTF. CDR3 nucleotides: TGCAGTGCCCAGTCTGGGGCCAACGTCCTGACTTTC.